This T cell receptor beta chain was captured in a study of post-analysis software for immune sequencing data. Broader study findings: Multiple sclerosis patients showed significantly lower normalized Chao1 diversity than controls did.

This clonotype showed up just a few times. No antigen is known for it. Unique molecular identifiers featured in each of the TCR beta cDNA libraries. Via MiXCR, TCRdb re-called the PCR reads, giving one row per CDR3 protein. Of a few hundred thousand distinct CDR3 sequences in the sample, around a third were seen once. This clonotype originated in a girl aged 10 to 17 with multiple sclerosis. Input material: blood.

In DNA form, the CDR3 reads TGTGCCAGCAGCCCGTTGGATCAGGGGGTCCGGGCTTTCTTT. Its protein is CASSPLDQGVRAFF. V usage is TRBV3-1 and J usage is TRBJ1-1, with 7 bases lining up with TRBD1. The CDR3 length is 14 residues. The trim removed 4 bases at V and 11 bases at J, leaving 13 bases unmatched. Looked up from germline, CDR1 is LGHDT and CDR2 is YNNKEL (reference sequence).